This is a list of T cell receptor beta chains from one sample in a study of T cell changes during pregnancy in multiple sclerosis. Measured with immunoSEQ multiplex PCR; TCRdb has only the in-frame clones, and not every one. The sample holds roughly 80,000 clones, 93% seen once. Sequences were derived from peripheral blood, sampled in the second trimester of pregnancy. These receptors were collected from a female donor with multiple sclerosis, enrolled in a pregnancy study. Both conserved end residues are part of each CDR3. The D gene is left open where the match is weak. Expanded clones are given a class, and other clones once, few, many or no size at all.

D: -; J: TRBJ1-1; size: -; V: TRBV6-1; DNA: TGTGCCAGCTCCCGTCTCTTTGAAGCTTTCTTT; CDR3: CASSRLFEAFF
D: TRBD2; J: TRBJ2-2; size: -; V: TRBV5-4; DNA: TGTGCCAGCAGCTTCCTAGCGGGATCTCTGAACACCGGGGAGCTGTTTTTT; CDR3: CASSFLAGSLNTGELFF
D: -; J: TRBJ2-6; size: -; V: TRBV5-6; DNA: TGTGCCAGCAGCTTAGTGCGACAGAGCTCTGGGGCCAACGTCCTGACTTTC; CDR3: CASSLVRQSSGANVLTF
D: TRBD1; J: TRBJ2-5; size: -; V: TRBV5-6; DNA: TGTGCCAGCAGCTTGGCCGTGGGACAGCACCAAGAGACCCAGTACTTC; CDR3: CASSLAVGQHQETQYF
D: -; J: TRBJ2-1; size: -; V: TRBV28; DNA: TGTGCCAGCGAAACCGCTAGGGTCGGGAACAATGAGCAGTTCTTC; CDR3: CASETARVGNNEQFF
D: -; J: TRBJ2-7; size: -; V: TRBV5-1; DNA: TGCGCCAGCAGGGACGGGAGCTCCTACGAGCAGTACTTC; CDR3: CASRDGSSYEQYF
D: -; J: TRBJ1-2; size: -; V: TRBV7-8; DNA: TGTGCCAGCAGCTTAGGGGCGGGCAGAAAGAAAAGTGGCTACACCTTC; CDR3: CASSLGAGRKKSGYTF
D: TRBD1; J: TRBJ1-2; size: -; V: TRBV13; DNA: TGTGCCAGCAGCGTCGGGACAGGGGGAAACTATGGCTACACCTTC; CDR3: CASSVGTGGNYGYTF
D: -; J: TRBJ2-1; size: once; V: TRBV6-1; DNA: TGTGCCAGCAGGGATCGGGGGTCCTACAATGAGCAGTTCTTC; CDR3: CASRDRGSYNEQFF
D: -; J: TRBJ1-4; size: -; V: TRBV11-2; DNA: TGTGCCAGCACTCCTAATGAAAAACTGTTTTTT; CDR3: CASTPNEKLFF
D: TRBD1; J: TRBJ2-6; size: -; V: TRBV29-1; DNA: TGCAGCGTCACGGACAGGTCCGGGGCCAACGTCCTGACTTTC; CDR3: CSVTDRSGANVLTF
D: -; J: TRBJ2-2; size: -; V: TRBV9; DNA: TGTGCCAGCAGCGTAGGTAGCGATCCCACGAACACCGGGGAGCTGTTTTTT; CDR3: CASSVGSDPTNTGELFF
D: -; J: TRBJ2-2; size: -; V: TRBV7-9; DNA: TGTGCCAGCAGCCCGCGGACGGGGAAAGGTGCGAACACCGGGGAGCTGTTTTTT; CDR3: CASSPRTGKGANTGELFF
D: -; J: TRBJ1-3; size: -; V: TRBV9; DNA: TGTGCCAGCAGCGTAGCTGCTGGAAACACCATATATTTT; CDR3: CASSVAAGNTIYF
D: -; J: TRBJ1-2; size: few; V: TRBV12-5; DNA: TGTGCTAGTGCCGAGAGGAACTATGGCTACACCTTC; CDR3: CASAERNYGYTF
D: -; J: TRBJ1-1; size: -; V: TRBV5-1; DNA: TGCGCCAGCAGCTTGTCTCGGCAGGACACTGAAGCTTTCTTT; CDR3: CASSLSRQDTEAFF
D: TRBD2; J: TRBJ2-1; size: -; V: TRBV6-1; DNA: TGTGCCAGCAGTGCGGCTAGCGGGGGGGGATACAATGAGCAGTTCTTC; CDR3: CASSAASGGGYNEQFF
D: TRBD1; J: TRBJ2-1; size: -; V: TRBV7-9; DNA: TGTGCCAGCAGCCACATTGACTGGACAGGGGGGGATGAGCAGTTCTTC; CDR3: CASSHIDWTGGDEQFF
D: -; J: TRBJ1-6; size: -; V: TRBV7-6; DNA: TGTGCCAGCAGCTTAGCCGAGGGGGGGCTAGGTTCACCCCTCCACTTT; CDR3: CASSLAEGGLGSPLHF
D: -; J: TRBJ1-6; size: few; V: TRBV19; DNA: TGTGCCAGTAGTATCCAACAGAGCTCCTATAATTCACCCCTCCACTTT; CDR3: CASSIQQSSYNSPLHF
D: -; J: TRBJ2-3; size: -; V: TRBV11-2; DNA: TGTGCCAGCAGCTTAGGGGTAGGGGGAACAGATACGCAGTATTTT; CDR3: CASSLGVGGTDTQYF
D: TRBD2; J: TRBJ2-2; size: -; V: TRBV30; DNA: TGTGCCTGGAGTTCAACCGGGGGGGCCCCCGGGGAGCTGTTTTTT; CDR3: CAWSSTGGAPGELFF
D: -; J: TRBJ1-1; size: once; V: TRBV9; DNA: TGTGCCAGCAGCGACGGACCTCGGGGGGTTACAGACACTGAAGCTTTCTTT; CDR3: CASSDGPRGVTDTEAFF
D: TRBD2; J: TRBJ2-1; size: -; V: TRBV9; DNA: TGTGCCAGCAGCGTAGCTGGGGTAGCGGGGGGCAATGAGCAGTTCTTC; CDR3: CASSVAGVAGGNEQFF
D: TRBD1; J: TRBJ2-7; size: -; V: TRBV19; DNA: TGTGCCAGTAGACCGGGACAGGAGTTTATCGAGCAGTACTTC; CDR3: CASRPGQEFIEQYF
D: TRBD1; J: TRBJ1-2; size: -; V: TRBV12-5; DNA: TGTGCTAGTGGTTTGGTAGTAGGGGGCGAAGCCTCTATCTATGGCTACACCTTC; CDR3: CASGLVVGGEASIYGYTF
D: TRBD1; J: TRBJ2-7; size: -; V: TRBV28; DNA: TGTGCCAGCAGTGGAGGACAGGGTATTAACGAGCAGTACTTC; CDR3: CASSGGQGINEQYF
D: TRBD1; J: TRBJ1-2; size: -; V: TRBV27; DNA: TGTGCCAGCAGTCCCCAGGGGGCGCGCTATGGCTACACCTTC; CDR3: CASSPQGARYGYTF
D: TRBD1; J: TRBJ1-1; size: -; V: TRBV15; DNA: TGTGCCACCAGCAGAACCCGACAGGGCTTGGGTGAAGCTTTCTTT; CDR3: CATSRTRQGLGEAFF
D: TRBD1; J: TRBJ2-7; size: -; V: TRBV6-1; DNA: TGTGCCAGCAGCGTACAGGGGACCTCCTACGAGCAGTACTTC; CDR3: CASSVQGTSYEQYF
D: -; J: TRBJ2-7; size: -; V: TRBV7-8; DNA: TGTGCCAGCAGCTTATTGTACAACAGAGCTTACGAGCAGTACTTC; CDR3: CASSLLYNRAYEQYF
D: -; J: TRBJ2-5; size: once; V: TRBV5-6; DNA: TGTGCCAGCAGCTTCGAGGGGGAGGAGACCCAGTACTTC; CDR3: CASSFEGEETQYF
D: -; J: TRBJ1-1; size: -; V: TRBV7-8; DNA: TGTGCCAGCAGCACCCGGCAGGGGGAAGCTTTCTTT; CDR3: CASSTRQGEAFF
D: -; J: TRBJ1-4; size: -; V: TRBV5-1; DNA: TGCGCCAGCAGCTTGCTTGGGAGGGCTAATGAAAAACTGTTTTTT; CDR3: CASSLLGRANEKLFF
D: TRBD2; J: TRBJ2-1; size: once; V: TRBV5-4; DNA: TGTGCCAGCGGGCCGTCGCGGGGGGCCCACAATGAGCAGTTCTTC; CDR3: CASGPSRGAHNEQFF
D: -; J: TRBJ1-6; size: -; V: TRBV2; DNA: TGTGCCAGCAGGCAGACAGTAAGCTCCTATAATTCACCCCTCCACTTT; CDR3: CASRQTVSSYNSPLHF
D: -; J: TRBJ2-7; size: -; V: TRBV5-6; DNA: TGTGCCAGCAGCTTGGATGGCGGATACGAGCAGTACTTC; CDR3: CASSLDGGYEQYF
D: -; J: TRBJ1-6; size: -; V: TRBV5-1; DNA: TGCGCCAGCAGCTTAGTACGCGGGGATTCACCCCTCCACTTT; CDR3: CASSLVRGDSPLHF
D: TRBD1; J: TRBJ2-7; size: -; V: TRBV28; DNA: TGTGCCAGCATTCCCTCGGACAGGTTGGCCTACGAGCAGTACTTC; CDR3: CASIPSDRLAYEQYF
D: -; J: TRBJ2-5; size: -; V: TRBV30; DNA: TGTGCCTGGAGTGTACAGGGACAAGAGACCCAGTACTTC; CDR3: CAWSVQGQETQYF
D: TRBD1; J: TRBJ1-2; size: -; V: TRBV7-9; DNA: TGTGCCAGCAGCGCACCACAGGGGAACTATGGCTACACCTTC; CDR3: CASSAPQGNYGYTF
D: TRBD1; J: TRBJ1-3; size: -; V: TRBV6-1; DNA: TGTGCCAGCACCGAAACAGGGGGGAGGCTCGACACCATATATTTT; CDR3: CASTETGGRLDTIYF
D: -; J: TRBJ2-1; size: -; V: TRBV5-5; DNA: TGTGCCAGCAGCTTACGGGGGAGCTACAATGAGCAGTTCTTC; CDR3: CASSLRGSYNEQFF